Below, one T cell receptor beta chain is given with its context. Antigen: not known. This sample stems from a study of PD-1 blockade in classical Hodgkin lymphoma. Across the whole study: Patients were treated with nivolumab at 3 mg/kg, and this was given intravenously every 2 weeks.

Sequencing used immunoSEQ multiplex PCR; TCRdb keeps in-frame clones, though not all of them. The repertoire holds about 110,000 clones, with nearly 90% as singletons. General observations from the study: Before treatment, complete responders showed about the same diversity as newly diagnosed patients. Later analyses included only patients treated at least 1 year post-ASCT. CD4+ TCR diversity, unlike CD8+, climbed significantly by C4D1.

CDR1 MNHEY and CDR2 SVGAGI come from the germline V gene. Trimming at V came to 6 bases and at J to 2 bases, leaving 3 bases not matched to a gene. The CDR3 totals 14 residues. No patient escaped relapse after autologous stem cell transplantation, and brentuximab vedotin exposure varied. The sequence was collected from a human donor with classical Hodgkin lymphoma. The gene calls are TRBV6-5 and TRBJ2-2; 7 bases match TRBD2. The sample here was peripheral blood mononuclear cells (PBMCs), taken before the second cycle of nivolumab. The CDR3 DNA reads TGTGCCAGCAGACCGACTAGCAACACCGGGGAGCTGTTTTTT. It codes for CASRPTSNTGELFF.